This T cell receptor beta chain stems from a study of T cell clusters in autoimmune cytopenias. Study outcomes and limitations: The T cell clusters came from computational analysis alone and lack functional validation.

The CDR3 is 16 amino acids. The germline V gene encodes CDR1 SQVTM and CDR2 ANQGSEA. This clonotype is called medium-sized based on its frequency. Its antigen is not identified. TRB was amplified by touch-down multiplex PCR, primer pools A and B combined. TCRdb reprocessed the multiplex PCR reads and stores each CDR3 protein as one record, lacking DNA. The sample data list 7,000 to 10,000 distinct CDR3 sequences. TRB amplification used roughly 250 ng of peripheral blood genomic DNA. This receptor was taken from a human donor with an autoimmune cytopenia or autoimmune hepatitis (not recorded which). V gene TRBV29-1 combines with J gene TRBJ2-5; TCRdb outputs TRBD1, but without DNA this stays unchecked. The source material was peripheral blood. The CDR3 protein is CSVVRSGFGGQETQYF.